A single T cell receptor (beta chain) is shown here with its context. This clone's antigen is unknown. No qualities accompany the bases; no much larger clone lies one base away. These data are taken from a study of OX40 agonist ivuxolimab in advanced cancers. A note on the overall study: Ivuxolimab was a fully human IgG2 agonistic monoclonal antibody targeting the costimulatory receptor OX40 (CD134). Intravenous ivuxolimab was administered to patients every 2 weeks at six dose levels: 0.01, 0.1, 0.3, 1.5, 3 and 10 mg/kg. Among the 52 dose-escalation patients, around 19 had hepatocellular carcinoma, 15 or so melanoma, 9 renal cell carcinoma and 9 head and neck cancer. In the dose-escalation cohort, roughly 82% of patients were male, and the mean age was 60 years with a range of roughly 23 to 90. Patients were allowed to have had prior anti-PD-1, anti-PD-L1 or anti-CTLA-4 therapy, and 40% of the dose-escalation patients had previously received checkpoint inhibitors. Partial responses occurred in three dose-escalation patients: two with cutaneous melanoma and one with hepatocellular carcinoma. Peripheral TCRbeta sequencing aimed to test whether ivuxolimab altered TCR sequence diversity and caused clonal T-cell expansion. The paper covers the monotherapy dose-escalation part of the phase I ivuxolimab trial, which included N = 52 patients.

For sequencing of the TCRbeta CDR3 region, genomic DNA was extracted from the sorted cells. TCRbeta CDR3 regions were sequenced using the immunoSEQ Assay. The immuneACCESS repertoire file appears here via TCRdb, limited to in-frame rearrangements. These files lack a portion of the clones; in checked studies, under half of the deficit traces to unresolved V genes, and the cause of the others is not known. Within this sample are under 60,000 clones, with roughly 86% of them counted one time only. Jointly, the top ten make up roughly 10% of the sample. Patients with a history of autoimmune disease or receiving systemic immunosuppression were excluded from the trial. Peripheral blood for TCR sequencing was collected from all dose cohorts at baseline, on cycle 4 day 1, and on cycle 7 day 1. Samples were obtained from an open-label, multicenter, first-in-human phase I dose-escalation trial of ivuxolimab. Adults with locally advanced or metastatic melanoma, renal cell, hepatocellular, or head and neck squamous cell carcinoma were enrolled in the trial. CD4+ and CD8+ T cells were sorted separately from peripheral blood before TCR sequencing.

According to the germline V gene (reference sequence), CDR1 reads LNHDA and CDR2 reads SQIVND. The CDR3 runs 16 residues from the cysteine to the phenylalanine. Just the 48-base CDR3 DNA is kept, in frame starting at base 1. At the junction V is shortened by 3 bases and J by 3 bases, with 17 bases in between. Results and caveats for the whole study, not just this receptor: Clonal expansion of both CD4+ and CD8+ blood T cells was observed from baseline to week 6 at doses 0.1 to 3.0 mg/kg. After ivuxolimab, expanded clones were on average more numerous among CD8+ T cells than among CD4+ T cells. Low levels of normalized T-cell clonal expansion were also seen in some patients who did not respond. Antigen specificity was not determined for the clonally expanded peripheral T cells. In the 0.1-3.0 mg/kg groups, partial responders were among the patients with the lowest normalized peripheral clonal expansion, particularly in CD8+ T cells.

The specimen was CD4+ or CD8+ T cells sorted from blood, collected in a trial of the OX40 agonist ivuxolimab. The origin of this receptor is an adult with an advanced solid tumor such as melanoma, head and neck, liver or kidney cancer. The chain is assembled from TRBV19 and TRBJ1-2; matching of 5 bases hints at TRBD1 as the D gene. The CDR3 amino acid sequence is: CASSISLWDGYYGYTF. The sequenced DNA: TGTGCCAGTAGTATCTCCCTATGGGACGGATACTATGGCTACACCTTC.